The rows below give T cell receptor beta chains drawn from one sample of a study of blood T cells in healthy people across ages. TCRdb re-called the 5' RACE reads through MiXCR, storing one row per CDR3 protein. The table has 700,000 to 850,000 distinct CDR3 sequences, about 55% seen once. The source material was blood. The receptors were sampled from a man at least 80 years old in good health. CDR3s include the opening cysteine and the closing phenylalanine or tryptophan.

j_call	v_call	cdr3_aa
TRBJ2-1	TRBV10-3	CAISDVGTSGSGNEQFF
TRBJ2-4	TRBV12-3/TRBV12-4	CASSQGMYIQYF
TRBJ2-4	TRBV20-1	CSARGGILDGQYF
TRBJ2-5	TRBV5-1	CASSVRLAGVETQYF
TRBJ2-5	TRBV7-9	CASSLAPGVLGNEQYF
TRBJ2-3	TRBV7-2	CASSLQGLAGEHRYAYF
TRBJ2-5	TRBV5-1	CASRRGTSGGQETQYF
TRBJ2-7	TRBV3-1	CASSHSRRAQEQYF
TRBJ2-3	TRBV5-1	CASRKTSGSSDTRYF
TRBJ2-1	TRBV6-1	CASSPREGVSSYNEQFF
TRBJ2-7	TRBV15	CATSRARLAEYYEQYF
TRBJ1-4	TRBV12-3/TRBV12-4	CASRRTGATFNEKLFF
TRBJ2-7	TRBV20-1	CSAISQAGGTSGEQYF
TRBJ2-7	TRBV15	CATSRDPQGGEQYF
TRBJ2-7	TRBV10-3	CAISDARTGSSYEQYF
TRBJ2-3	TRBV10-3	CAASGQGTDAQYF
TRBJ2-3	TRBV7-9	CASSRVSGGTDTQYF
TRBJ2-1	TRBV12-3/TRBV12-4	CASRVSGSGSRGQFF
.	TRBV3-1	CASSRASGSASYEQYF
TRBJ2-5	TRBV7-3	CASSSSGSGGETQYF
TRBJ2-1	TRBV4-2	CASSRQGGGASYNEQFF
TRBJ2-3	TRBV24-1	CATSDPGQGARNRYAYF
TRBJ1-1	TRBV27	CASRSTGSTEAFF
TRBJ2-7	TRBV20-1	CSARDPSGPTDEQYF
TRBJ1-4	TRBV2	CASSEEEGLAEKLFF